These 15 T cell receptor beta chains originate from one sample sequenced in a study of CD8 T cells in Susac syndrome. Reverse transcription of about 0.45 to 1 ug RNA was performed with random hexamers. From the immunoSEQ multiplex PCR reads, TCRdb called clonotypes with MiXCR, one entry per CDR3 protein. Of more than 130,000 distinct CDR3 sequences in the sample, 94% were seen once. Sequencing was carried out using CD8+ T cells from PBMCs. The receptors derive from a human donor in good health.

The chain recombines TRBV27 with TRBJ2-7; TRBD1 is a possible D gene (6 bases). Trimming left V 5 bases short and J 1 base short, with 18 bases between. This CDR3 has 16 residues. Germline V CDR1 and CDR2: MNHEY, SMNVEV (reference sequence). CDR3 region: CASSNGTLKLSYEQYF. CDR3 in DNA: TGTGCCAGCAGTAACGGGACACTGAAACTTTCCTACGAGCAGTACTTC.

V and J are TRBV7-3 and TRBJ1-2; 9 positions agree with TRBD1. Trimming cost V 4 bases and J 6 bases; bases outside gene matches: 3. From germline, CDR1 is SGHTA and CDR2 FQGTGA. This CDR3 spans 13 amino acids. CDR3 sequence: CASSSRTGDGYTF. The CDR3 DNA follows: TGTGCCAGCAGCTCCAGGACAGGGGATGGCTACACCTTC. Based on the CDR3 plus reference TRBV7-3 and TRBJ1-2, the full variable domain is GAGVSQTPSNKVTEKGKYVELRCDPISGHTALYWYRQSLGQGPEFLIYFQGTGAADDSGLPNDRFFAVRPEGSVSTLKIQRTERGDSAVYLCASSSRTGDGYTFGSGTRLTVV.

This clonotype appeared a few times. V gene TRBV4-1 combines with J gene TRBJ2-1; 10 bases align to TRBD2. The germline V gene has CDR1 MGHRA and CDR2 YSYEKL. Trimming cost V 4 bases and J 0 bases; bases outside gene matches: 15. This CDR3 is 20 amino acids long. The CDR3 nucleotides read TGCGCCAGCAGCCCGCTCGGGACTAGCGCAACCCCAAGCTCCTACAATGAGCAGTTCTTC. This codes for CASSPLGTSATPSSYNEQFF.

J is TRBJ2-7 and V is TRBV7-9; TRBD2 agrees at 11 bases. V trimming: 5 bases; J trimming: 6 bases; junction bases outside the gene matches: 12. CDR1 and CDR2 (germline): SEHNR, FQNEAQ (reference sequence). The CDR3 contains 16 residues. For the CDR3, the DNA is TGTGCCAGCAGCGCCTATAGCGGGAGGGCTTTGGGCGAGCAGTACTTC. Protein: CASSAYSGRALGEQYF.

CDR3 residues: CASSFDQVAETQYF. Written as DNA, the CDR3 is TGTGCCAGCAGTTTTGATCAGGTGGCAGAGACCCAGTACTTC. The J gene is TRBJ2-5, the V gene TRBV27, with D hard to call. Germline CDR1 reads MNHEY; CDR2 reads SMNVEV (reference sequence). This CDR3 is 14 amino acids long. With 3 bases removed from V and 4 bases from J, the gap between germline ends came to 12 bases.

V gene TRBV28 combines with J gene TRBJ2-7; TRBD1 matches at 8 bases. The CDR3 contains 15 residues. V lost 5 bases and J lost 3; bases outside the gene matches: 9. Germline V gene data show CDR1 as MDHEN and CDR2 as SYDVKM. CDR3 amino acids: CASSPASGTGYEQYF. As DNA, the CDR3 is TGTGCCAGCAGTCCCGCATCCGGGACAGGCTACGAGCAGTACTTC.

CDR3 in DNA: TGTGCCAGCGACCCACCCGATGATTCTTATGGCTACACCTTC. This codes for CASDPPDDSYGYTF. The genes are TRBV12-3 or TRBV12-4 and TRBJ1-2, with D unclear. V shed 8 bases and J shed 5 bases, with 18 bases lying between them. The CDR3 sequence is 14 residues long.

This clonotype has just one count. The chain joins TRBV29-1 to TRBJ2-7, with D perhaps TRBD1 or TRBD2 (5 bases each). V dropped 4 bases and J dropped 2 bases, with 15 bases sitting between them. Germline V CDR1 and CDR2: SQVTM, ANQGSEA. The CDR3 spans 14 residues. As DNA, the CDR3 is TGCAGCGTTGTTGGGACCTCCGGGGCCTACGAGCAGTACTTC. Its protein product is CSVVGTSGAYEQYF.

The chain carries TRBV27 and TRBJ2-7; TRBD1 might be the D (5 bases). The V gene's germline CDR1 is MNHEY and CDR2 SMNVEV (reference sequence). This CDR3 contains 13 residues. V dropped 5 bases and J dropped 4 bases, with 12 bases sitting between them. The CDR3 region has the DNA TGTGCCAGCAGTCATCAGGGATCGTACGAGCAGTACTTC. It codes for CASSHQGSYEQYF.

The chain links TRBV29-1 to TRBJ2-7, with 8 bases lining up with TRBD1. In germline, CDR1 is SQVTM, CDR2 ANQGSEA. This CDR3 spans 12 amino acids. V gave up 5 bases and J gave up 3 bases; unmatched junction bases: 3. The CDR3 DNA reads TGCAGCGTTCCCGGGACAGGCTACGAGCAGTACTTC. Encoded protein: CSVPGTGYEQYF.

The chain has TRBV28 and TRBJ2-6, with unresolved D. V lost 4 bases and J lost 2, with 6 bases in between. Germline values: CDR1 MDHEN, CDR2 SYDVKM. The CDR3 sequence is 14 residues long. The CDR3: CASSYGPGANVLTF. The CDR3 DNA is TGTGCCAGCAGTTACGGTCCTGGGGCCAACGTCCTGACTTTC.

The chain links TRBV13 to TRBJ2-7; 8 bases map to TRBD2. J lost 3 bases, V lost 8 bases, and 15 bases had no gene match. The CDR3 is 16 amino acids. Germline CDR1 is PRHDT and CDR2 is FYEKMQ (reference sequence). CDR3: CASAVFGGRTGYEQYF. CDR3 coding DNA: TGTGCCAGCGCTGTGTTCGGCGGGAGGACGGGCTACGAGCAGTACTTC.

The chain links TRBV29-1 to TRBJ2-5, with TRBD2 matching 12 bases. This CDR3 has 14 residues. V dropped 6 bases and J dropped 4; count of bases not matched to a gene: 6. Germline lookup yields CDR1 SQVTM and CDR2 ANQGSEA. CDR3 loop: CSVATSGRVETQYF. In nucleotides, the CDR3 is TGCAGCGTCGCGACTAGCGGGAGAGTAGAGACCCAGTACTTC.

In its sample, this clonotype was seen a few times. The rearrangement links TRBV7-2 to TRBJ2-3; D possibly corresponds to TRBD2 (6 bases). Germline CDR1 is SGHTA and CDR2 is FQGNSA. The CDR3 is made up of 18 amino acids. Deletions cut 4 bases from V and 2 bases from J, with 22 bases between. The CDR3 region is CASSWLVSGERHTDTQYF. In DNA, the CDR3 is TGTGCCAGCAGCTGGTTGGTTTCGGGGGAGCGTCACACAGATACGCAGTATTTT.

For the CDR3, the DNA is TGTGCCACCAGCAGATCAGGGGCTCAGCCCCAGCATTTT. Translated: CATSRSGAQPQHF. The chain links TRBV15 to TRBJ1-5; tentative D call: TRBD1 (6 bases). This CDR3 is 13 amino acids long. Germline CDR1 and CDR2: LNHNV and YYDKDF (reference sequence). Trimming took off 2 bases at V and 6 bases at J, with 8 bases between the two ends. The full variable domain, rest sourced from reference TRBV15 and TRBJ1-5, is DAMVIQNPRYQVTQFGKPVTLSCSQTLNHNVMYWYQQKSSQAPKLLFHYYDKDFNNEADTPDNFQSRRPNTSFCFLDIRSPGLGDTAMYLCATSRSGAQPQHFGDGTRLSIL.